The entry below describes one T cell receptor (beta chain). What it recognizes is unknown. The assay was immunoSEQ multiplex PCR, and TCRdb's table has in-frame clones only and misses some. The data contain 150,000 to 200,000 clones, almost 95% of them singletons. This sample was included in a study of T cell responses to AZD1222 COVID-19 vaccine. The wider study: Analysis merged second doses at about 4 or about 12 weeks. Study observations and caveats: The study found Spike-specific TCR breadth and depth rose after two AZD1222 doses. In the spike-specific TCR repertoire, nearly half reportedly target unmutated variant regions.

The length of the CDR3 is 16 residues. V dropped 4 bases and J dropped 6; count of bases not matched to a gene: 7. Germline V gene sequence: CDR1 ENHRY, CDR2 SYGVKD. The sequencing used peripheral blood, collected on day 0 of AZD1222 vaccination. This receptor was identified in an adult in good health. V is TRBV10-3 and J is TRBJ2-2, with 11 bases aligning to TRBD1. Here the CDR3 reads CAISAWGQGDPGELFF. CDR3 nucleotides: TGTGCCATCAGTGCCTGGGGACAGGGGGATCCCGGGGAGCTGTTTTTT.